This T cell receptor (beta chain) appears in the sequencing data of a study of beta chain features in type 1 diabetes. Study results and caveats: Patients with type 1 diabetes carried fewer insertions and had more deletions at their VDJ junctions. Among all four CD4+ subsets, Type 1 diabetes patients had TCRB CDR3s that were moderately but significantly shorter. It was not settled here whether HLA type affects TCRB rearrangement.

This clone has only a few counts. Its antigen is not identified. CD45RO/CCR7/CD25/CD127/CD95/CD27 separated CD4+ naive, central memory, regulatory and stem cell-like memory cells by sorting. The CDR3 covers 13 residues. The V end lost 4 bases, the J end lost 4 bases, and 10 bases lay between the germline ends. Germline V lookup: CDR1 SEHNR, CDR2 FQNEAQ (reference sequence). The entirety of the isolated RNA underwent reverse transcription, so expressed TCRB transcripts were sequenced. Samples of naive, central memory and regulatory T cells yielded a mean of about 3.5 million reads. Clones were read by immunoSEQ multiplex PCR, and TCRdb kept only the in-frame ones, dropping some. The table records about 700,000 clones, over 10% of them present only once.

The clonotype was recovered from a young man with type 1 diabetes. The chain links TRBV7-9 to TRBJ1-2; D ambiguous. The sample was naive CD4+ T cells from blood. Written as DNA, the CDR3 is TGTGCCAGCAGCTCCTCTGTCACCTATGGCTACACCTTC. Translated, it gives CASSSSVTYGYTF.